This TCR beta chain was sequenced in a study of cytomegalovirus exposure and HLA in healthy donors. General study findings and limits: Immune exposure data for these donors was limited to CMV serostatus.

This clone came up a few times. The antigen is not known. Germline assignment: CDR1 SEHNR and CDR2 FQNEAQ (reference sequence). This CDR3 is 16 amino acids long. V was shortened by 4 bases and J by 1 base, with 14 bases between the two germline ends. The primer mix had 60 Vbeta and 13 Jbeta primers. Clones were read by immunoSEQ multiplex PCR, and TCRdb kept only the in-frame ones, dropping some. The sample has roughly 130,000 clones, roughly 68% seen once. The sample consisted of PBMCs. This clonotype was obtained from a woman aged 50 to 60 in good health and CMV-seropositive. This chain connects TRBV7-9 to TRBJ1-3, with D perhaps TRBD1 (6 bases). The CDR3 region has the DNA TGTGCCAGCAGCTCAATGGGACAAGTATCTGGAAACACCATATATTTT. Its protein product is CASSSMGQVSGNTIYF.